The text below deals with one T cell receptor (beta chain). Original analysis: Reference gene primer amplification gave estimated nucleated cell counts. Libraries were prepared by immunoSEQ multiplex PCR; TCRdb keeps only in-frame clonotypes and omits some of them. The V and J calls and the clone size are those of that table, but D and trimming were determined from the DNA. The sample holds some 200,000 clones, more than 65% seen once. This sample is drawn from a study of blood T cell repertoires in COVID-19. Study-wide context: Donors in the United States, Italy and Spain gave samples during acute or convalescent COVID-19.

Enrollees, about 18 to 90 years old, lived in about two dozen US areas. CDR3 length: 14 residues. V was trimmed by 5 bases and J by 5 bases, leaving 13 bases between them. Germline CDR1 and CDR2: SGHAT and FQNNGV. The clonotype originates from a man aged 40-49 years who had recovered from COVID-19. Source material: PBMCs or T cells enriched from blood (not recorded which). The V call is TRBV11-2, the J call TRBJ1-5; D uncertain. CDR3 nucleotide sequence: TGTGCCAGCAGCGGAGGGAATCGTGATCAGCCCCAGCATTTT. This codes for CASSGGNRDQPQHF.